This TCR beta chain derives from a study of T cells in localized non-small cell lung cancer. Whole-study results and caveats: Tumor samples were not multi-region, leaving intratumor heterogeneity unexcluded.

The assay was immunoSEQ multiplex PCR, and TCRdb's table has in-frame clones only and misses some. The table shows around 3,600 clones, with around 23% occurring only once. Of note for this clone: The antigen is not known.

V was cut by 7 bases and J by 3 bases, with 12 bases left in between. Germline V gene sequence: CDR1 KGHSH, CDR2 LQKENI. This CDR3 is built from 13 residues. The sequences come from lung tumor tissue, collected before any cancer treatment. V is TRBV18 and J is TRBJ1-1, with D possibly matching TRBD1 (6 bases). This receptor was obtained from a woman aged 35-75 years with stage I lung adenocarcinoma. CDR3 region: CASYGTPDTEAFF. The DNA for the CDR3 is TGTGCCAGCTACGGGACACCCGACACTGAAGCTTTCTTT.